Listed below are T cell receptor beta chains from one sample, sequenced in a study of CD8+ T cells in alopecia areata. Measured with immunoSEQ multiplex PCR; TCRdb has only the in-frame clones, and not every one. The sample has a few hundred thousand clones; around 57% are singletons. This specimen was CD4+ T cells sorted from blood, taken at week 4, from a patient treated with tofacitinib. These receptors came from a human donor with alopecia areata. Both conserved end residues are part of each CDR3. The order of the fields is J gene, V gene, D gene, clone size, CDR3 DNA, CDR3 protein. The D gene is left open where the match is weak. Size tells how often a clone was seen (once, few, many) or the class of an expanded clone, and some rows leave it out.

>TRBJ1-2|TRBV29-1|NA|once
TGCAGCGTTGATGGCTATGGCTACACCTTC
CSVDGYGYTF
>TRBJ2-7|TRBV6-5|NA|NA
TGTGCCAGTCCGGGGTACGAGCAGTACTTC
CASPGYEQYF
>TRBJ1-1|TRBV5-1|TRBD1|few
TGCGCCAGCAGCTTGGCCGGGCTAGGACAGGGGGCCACTGAAGCTTTCTTT
CASSLAGLGQGATEAFF
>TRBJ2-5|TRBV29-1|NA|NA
TGCAGCGTTGACTTAAAAGAGACCCAGTACTTC
CSVDLKETQYF
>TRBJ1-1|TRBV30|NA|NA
TGTGCCTGGAGTGTGGGGGGCGGTATTGAAGCTTTCTTT
CAWSVGGGIEAFF
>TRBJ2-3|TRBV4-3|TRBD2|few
TGCGCCAGCTCTAGCGGGGGGGCATTAGAATCCACAGATACGCAGTATTTT
CASSSGGALESTDTQYF
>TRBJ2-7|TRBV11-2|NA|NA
TGTGCCAGCAGCTTACGGCGGGGGCTCTCCTACGAGCAGTACTTC
CASSLRRGLSYEQYF
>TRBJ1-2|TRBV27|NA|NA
TGTGCCAGCAGCAAGACGGGGGGGAGCGGCGAATTAGGCTATGGCTACACCTTC
CASSKTGGSGELGYGYTF
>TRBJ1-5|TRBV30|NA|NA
TGTGGGGGAACAGGTTGGAATCAGCCCCAGCATTTT
CGGTGWNQPQHF
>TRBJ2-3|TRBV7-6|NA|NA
TGTGCCAGCAGCGACCCGGGACACGGAAACACAGATACGCAGTATTTT
CASSDPGHGNTDTQYF
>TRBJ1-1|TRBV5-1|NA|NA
TGCGCCAGCAGCTTGCACGCTTTCTTT
CASSLHAFF
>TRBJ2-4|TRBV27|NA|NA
TGTGCCAGCAGCACAGGGTGGGGTAACGGAAACATTCAGTACTTC
CASSTGWGNGNIQYF
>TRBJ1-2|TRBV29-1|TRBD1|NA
TGCAGCGTCGACAGGGACCCGCTATTTTACACCTTC
CSVDRDPLFYTF
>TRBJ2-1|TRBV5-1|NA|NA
TGCGCCAGCAGCTTGGCCCTCGGGGGTTCCTACAATGAGCAGTTCTTC
CASSLALGGSYNEQFF
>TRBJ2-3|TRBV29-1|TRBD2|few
TGCAGCGTTGAAGAATTTAGCGGGGGGGCCTCAGATACGCAGTATTTT
CSVEEFSGGASDTQYF
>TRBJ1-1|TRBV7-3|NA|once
TGTGCCAGCAGCTTAACGGCGACAGGTAGCACTGAAGCTTTCTTT
CASSLTATGSTEAFF
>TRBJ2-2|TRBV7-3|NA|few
TGTGCCAGCAGGAACGGGGCGAACACCGGGGAGCTGTTTTTT
CASRNGANTGELFF
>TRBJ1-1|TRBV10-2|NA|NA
TGCGCCAGCAGTGAGGGGGGGAGTAGCACTGAAGCTTTCTTT
CASSEGGSSTEAFF
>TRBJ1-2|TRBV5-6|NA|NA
TGTGCCAGCAGCTTGGGGGGTAGAGGCTACACCTTC
CASSLGGRGYTF
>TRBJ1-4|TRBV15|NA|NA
TGTGCCACCAGCAGAGATGGGGAGGATAATGAAAAACTGTTTTTT
CATSRDGEDNEKLFF
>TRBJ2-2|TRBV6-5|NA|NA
TGTGCCGCCAGGCGGAACACCGGGGAGCTGTTTTTT
CAARRNTGELFF
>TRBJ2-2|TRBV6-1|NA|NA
TGTGCCAGCAGTGGGTCGGCTGCCACCGGGGAGCTGTTTTTT
CASSGSAATGELFF
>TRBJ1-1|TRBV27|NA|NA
TGTGCCAGCAGTTTAGGGCAGACCTTTGAAGCTTTCTTT
CASSLGQTFEAFF
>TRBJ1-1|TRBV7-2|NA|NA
TGTGCCAGCAGCTTAGACGGCCAAATAATAGCTTTCTTT
CASSLDGQIIAFF
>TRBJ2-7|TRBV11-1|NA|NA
TGTGCCAGCAGCGCCGGACGGACCTACGAGCAGTACTTC
CASSAGRTYEQYF
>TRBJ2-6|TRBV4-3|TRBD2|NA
TGCGCCAGCAGCCAAGATGGGAGGGCTGGGGCCAACGTCCTGACTTTC
CASSQDGRAGANVLTF
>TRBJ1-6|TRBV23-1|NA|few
TGCGCCAGCAGTCGAGGGGGGTACTCACCCCTCCACTTT
CASSRGGYSPLHF
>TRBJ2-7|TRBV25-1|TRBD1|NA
TGTGCCAGCAGTGAAGGGGGACAGGGTTATGACGAGCAGTACTTC
CASSEGGQGYDEQYF
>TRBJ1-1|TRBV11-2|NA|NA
TGTGCCAGCAGCTCTGGACGTATGAACACTGAAGCTTTCTTT
CASSSGRMNTEAFF